The 13 T cell receptor beta chains reported below all come from one sample, sequenced in a study of cytomegalovirus exposure and HLA in healthy donors. The study ran its PCR with 60 Vbeta and 13 Jbeta primers. The assay was immunoSEQ multiplex PCR, and TCRdb's table has in-frame clones only and misses some. The repertoire consists of 95,000 to 150,000 clones, with over 80% occurring once and the leading ten covering about 0.22%. Material: PBMCs. These receptors were obtained from a man aged 45 to 65 in good health and CMV-seronegative.

V is TRBV2 and J is TRBJ1-5, with a possible D match to TRBD1 (5 bases). CDR3 length: 15 amino acids. Germline assignment: CDR1 SNHLY and CDR2 FYNNEI. V was shortened by 6 bases and J by 5 bases, with 17 bases between the two germline ends. The CDR3 sequence is CASRPDSQGYQPQHF. CDR3 nucleotides: TGTGCCAGCAGACCTGACAGTCAAGGGTATCAGCCCCAGCATTTT.

CDR3 sequence (DNA): TGTGCCTGGATAGGGGAAACTAATGAAAAACTGTTTTTT. Its translation is CAWIGETNEKLFF. This rearrangement joins TRBV30 to TRBJ1-4; D is perhaps TRBD1 (5 bases). The CDR3 length is 13 residues. The germline V gene encodes CDR1 GTSNPN and CDR2 SVGIG (reference sequence). V was shortened by 4 bases and J by 1 base, with 7 bases between the two germline ends.

J is TRBJ2-2 and V is TRBV7-9; the D gene is possibly TRBD1 (6 bases). V shed 5 bases and J shed 4 bases, with 14 bases lying between them. Germline CDR1 is SEHNR and CDR2 is FQNEAQ (reference sequence). The CDR3 is 15 residues long. The chain's CDR3 is CASSPKGDGTGELFF. In DNA form, the CDR3 reads TGTGCCAGCAGCCCTAAGGGGGATGGCACCGGGGAGCTGTTTTTT.

The CDR3 region is CASSWDPTGNRGEQFF. The CDR3, as DNA: TGTGCCAGCAGTTGGGACCCCACAGGGAATCGTGGTGAGCAGTTCTTC. This chain joins TRBV6-5 and TRBJ2-1; D might be TRBD1 (6 bases). V was cut by 4 bases and J by 9 bases, with 22 bases left in between. The CDR3 sequence is 16 residues long. Germline CDR1 MNHEY, CDR2 SVGAGI.

The chain combines TRBV5-1 with TRBJ2-1, with 9 bases fitting TRBD2. The CDR3 has 15 residues. Germline V gives CDR1 SGHRS, CDR2 YFSETQ. V lost 6 bases and J lost 7; bases outside the gene matches: 11. DNA of the CDR3: TGCGCCAGCATGCGGGAGGGCCTTATTTGGAATGAGCAGTTCTTC. This codes for CASMREGLIWNEQFF.

V gene TRBV27 combines with J gene TRBJ2-2; TRBD2 aligns across 15 bases. This CDR3 has 17 amino acids. Trimming cost V 6 bases and J 4 bases; bases outside gene matches: 6. Germline lookup yields CDR1 MNHEY and CDR2 SMNVEV (reference sequence). CDR3 sequence (DNA): TGTGCCAGCAGGGGACTAGCGGGAGGACGAAGCACCGGGGAGCTGTTTTTT. Its translation is CASRGLAGGRSTGELFF.

This chain joins TRBV28 and TRBJ2-7, with D maybe TRBD1 (6 bases). With 10 bases removed from V and 5 bases from J, the gap between germline ends came to 15 bases. Germline CDR1 reads MDHEN; CDR2 reads SYDVKM. CDR3 length: 12 amino acids. DNA of the CDR3: TGTGCCAACGGGGCAGGGGCCCACGAGCAGTACTTC. Encoded protein: CANGAGAHEQYF.

V gene TRBV9 combines with J gene TRBJ1-3; D possibly corresponds to TRBD1 (5 bases). The CDR3 sequence is 16 residues long. V dropped 5 bases and J dropped 0 bases, with 15 bases sitting between them. CDR1 is SGDLS, CDR2 YYNGEE, per germline. The CDR3 bases are TGTGCCAGCAGTACCTTCGGGGGTAACTCTGGAAACACCATATATTTT. Encoded protein: CASSTFGGNSGNTIYF.

V usage is TRBV2 and J usage is TRBJ2-5; 7 bases are shared with TRBD2. The junction had 7 bases not matched to a gene; V was cut back by 1 base and J by 5 bases. This CDR3 is built from 15 residues. The germline CDR1 and CDR2 sequences are SNHLY and FYNNEI. CDR3: CASSEVETSRETQYF. CDR3 sequence (DNA): TGTGCCAGCAGTGAAGTGGAGACTAGCCGGGAGACCCAGTACTTC.

The rearrangement uses TRBV5-1 and TRBJ2-1, with D maybe TRBD1 (5 bases). V shed 0 bases and J shed 10 bases, with 20 bases lying between them. Looked up from germline, CDR1 is SGHRS and CDR2 is YFSETQ. The CDR3 length is 16 residues. Here the CDR3 DNA reads TGCGCCAGCAGCTTGGCCCCGGCAGGGTTCATCACAGAGCAGTTCTTC. It yields the protein CASSLAPAGFITEQFF.

The gene calls are TRBV28 and TRBJ1-1; D remains unclear. CDR1 is MDHEN and CDR2 is SYDVKM in the germline V gene. V was trimmed by 7 bases and J by 3 bases, leaving 3 bases between them. The CDR3 extends over 10 amino acids. The CDR3 DNA reads TGTGCCAGCATAGACACTGAAGCTTTCTTT. It encodes CASIDTEAFF.

This clone showed up just a few times. This chain joins TRBV18 and TRBJ2-7, with D hard to call. V was pared by 0 bases and J by 0 bases, with 3 bases between. Germline assignment: CDR1 KGHSH and CDR2 LQKENI. The CDR3 length is 13 residues. The CDR3 loop is CASSPPSSYEQYF. The DNA of the CDR3 is TGTGCCAGCTCACCACCTAGCTCCTACGAGCAGTACTTC.

The genes are TRBV7-9 and TRBJ1-2, with 11 bases fitting TRBD1. The trim removed 3 bases at V and 8 bases at J, leaving 5 bases unmatched. Germline V gene data show CDR1 as SEHNR and CDR2 as FQNEAQ (reference sequence). CDR3 size: 14 residues. The CDR3 is CASSFGQGAGGYTF. In DNA, the CDR3 is TGTGCCAGCAGCTTCGGACAGGGGGCTGGCGGCTACACCTTC.